The source of this TCR beta chain is a study of shared clonotypes between healthy human individuals. Study-level points and caveats: Relative to their counterparts shared across all four donors, non-shared clonotypes exhibited diminished generation probabilities. Generally, naive subsets (rather than memory subsets) showed larger estimated richness.

As to this clone: Its antigen remains unknown.

For every subset, genomic DNA was evenly distributed across several immunoSEQ plates. Here immunoSEQ multiplex PCR was the method, and the copy in TCRdb shows in-frame clones only, minus some. Of fewer than 2.5 million clones in the sample, 80% to 95% are singletons; the top ten hold roughly 0.39%. The sequenced sample was naive CD4+ T cells from PBMCs. As for subset: CD45RA+ positively selected. This TCR was recovered from a man aged 18 to 35 in good health. Some clones in this sample may be carry-over from other donors' samples.

Here the CDR3 DNA reads TGTGCCAGCAGCCTCCAACCGACAGGGACGGGGGTTGCTGAAGCTTTCTTT. This encodes CASSLQPTGTGVAEAFF. The chain carries TRBV7-3 and TRBJ1-1; 7 bases agree with TRBD1. The CDR3 is made up of 17 amino acids. Per germline, CDR1 SGHTA and CDR2 FQGTGA. The V gene end was trimmed by 5 bases and the J gene end by 6 bases; junction bases not matched to a gene: 18.